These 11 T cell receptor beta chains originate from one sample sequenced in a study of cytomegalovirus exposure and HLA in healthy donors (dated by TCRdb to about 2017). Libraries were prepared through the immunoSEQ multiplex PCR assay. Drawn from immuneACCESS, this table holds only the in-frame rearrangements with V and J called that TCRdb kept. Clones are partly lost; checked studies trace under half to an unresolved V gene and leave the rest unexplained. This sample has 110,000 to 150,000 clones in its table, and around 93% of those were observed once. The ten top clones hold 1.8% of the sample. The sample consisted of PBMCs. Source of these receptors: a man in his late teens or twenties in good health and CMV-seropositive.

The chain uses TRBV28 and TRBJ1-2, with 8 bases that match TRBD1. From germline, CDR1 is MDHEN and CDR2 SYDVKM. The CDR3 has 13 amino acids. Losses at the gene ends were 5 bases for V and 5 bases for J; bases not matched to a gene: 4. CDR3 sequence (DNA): TGTGCCAGCAGTCGAACAGGGGGGTATGGCTACACCTTC. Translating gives CASSRTGGYGYTF.

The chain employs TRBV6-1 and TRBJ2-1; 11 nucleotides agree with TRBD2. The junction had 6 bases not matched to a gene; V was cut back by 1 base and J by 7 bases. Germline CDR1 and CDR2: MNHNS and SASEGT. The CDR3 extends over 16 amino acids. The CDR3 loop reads CASSEVLAGGLNEQFF. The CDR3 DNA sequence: TGTGCCAGCAGTGAAGTATTAGCGGGAGGGCTAAATGAGCAGTTCTTC.

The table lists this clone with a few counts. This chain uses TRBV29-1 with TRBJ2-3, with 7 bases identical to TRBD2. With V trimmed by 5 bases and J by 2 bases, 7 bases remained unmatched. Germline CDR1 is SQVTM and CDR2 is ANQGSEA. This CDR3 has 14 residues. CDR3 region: CSVTSAENTDTQYF. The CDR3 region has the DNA TGCAGCGTTACTAGCGCAGAAAACACAGATACGCAGTATTTT.

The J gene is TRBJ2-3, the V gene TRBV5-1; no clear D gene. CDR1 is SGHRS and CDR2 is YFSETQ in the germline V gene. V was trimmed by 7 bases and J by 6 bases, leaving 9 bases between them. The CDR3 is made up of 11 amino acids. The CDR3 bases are TGCGCCAGCCAGAATGTGGATACGCAGTATTTT. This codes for CASQNVDTQYF. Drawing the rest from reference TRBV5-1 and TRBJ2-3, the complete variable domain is KAGVTQTPRYLIKTRGQQVTLSCSPISGHRSVSWYQQTPGQGLQFLFEYFSETQRNKGNFPGRFSGRQFSNSRSEMNVSTLELGDSALYLCASQNVDTQYFGPGTRLTVL.

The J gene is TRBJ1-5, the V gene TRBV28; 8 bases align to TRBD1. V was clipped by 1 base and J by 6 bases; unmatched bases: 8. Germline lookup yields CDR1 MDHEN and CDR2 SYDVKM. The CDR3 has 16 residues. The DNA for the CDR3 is TGTGCCAGCAGTTTATCTCCAGGGGGCGCAGGTCAGCCCCAGCATTTT. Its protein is CASSLSPGGAGQPQHF.

The CDR3 reads CASSFPGRDTQYF. CDR3 sequence (DNA): TGCGCCAGCAGCTTTCCTGGGCGAGATACGCAGTATTTT. This chain joins TRBV5-1 and TRBJ2-3, with D unresolved. V was pared by 2 bases and J by 5 bases, with 9 bases between. This CDR3 has 13 amino acids. Germline CDR1 SGHRS, CDR2 YFSETQ.

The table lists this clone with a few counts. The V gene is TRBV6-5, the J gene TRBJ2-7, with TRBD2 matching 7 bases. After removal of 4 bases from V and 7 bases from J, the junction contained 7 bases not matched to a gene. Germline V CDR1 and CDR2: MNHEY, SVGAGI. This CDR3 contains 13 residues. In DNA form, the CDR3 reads TGTGCCAGCAGTTGGGGAGGGACGGGGGAGCAGTACTTC. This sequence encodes CASSWGGTGEQYF.

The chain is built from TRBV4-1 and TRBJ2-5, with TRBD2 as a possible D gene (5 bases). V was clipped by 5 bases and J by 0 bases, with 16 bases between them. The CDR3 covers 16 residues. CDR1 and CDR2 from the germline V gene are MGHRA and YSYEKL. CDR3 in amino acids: CASSGVPLRDQETQYF. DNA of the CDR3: TGCGCCAGCAGCGGTGTTCCTCTGAGGGACCAAGAGACCCAGTACTTC.

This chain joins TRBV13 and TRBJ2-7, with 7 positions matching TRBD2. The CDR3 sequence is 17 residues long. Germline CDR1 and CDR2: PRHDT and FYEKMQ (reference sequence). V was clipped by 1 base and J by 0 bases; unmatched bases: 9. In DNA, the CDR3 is TGTGCCAGCAGCTTAGCCGCGGGGAGGGCCAGCTCCTACGAGCAGTACTTC. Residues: CASSLAAGRASSYEQYF. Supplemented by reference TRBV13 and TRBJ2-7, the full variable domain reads AAGVIQSPRHLIKEKRETATLKCYPIPRHDTVYWYQQGPGQDPQFLISFYEKMQSDKGSIPDRFSAQQFSDYHSELNMSSLELGDSALYFCASSLAAGRASSYEQYFGPGTRLTVT.

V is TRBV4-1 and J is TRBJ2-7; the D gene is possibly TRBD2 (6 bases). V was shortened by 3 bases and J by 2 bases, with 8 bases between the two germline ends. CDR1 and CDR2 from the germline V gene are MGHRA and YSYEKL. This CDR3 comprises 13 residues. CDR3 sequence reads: CASSHLATYEQYF. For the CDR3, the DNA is TGCGCCAGCAGCCATCTAGCGACCTACGAGCAGTACTTC.

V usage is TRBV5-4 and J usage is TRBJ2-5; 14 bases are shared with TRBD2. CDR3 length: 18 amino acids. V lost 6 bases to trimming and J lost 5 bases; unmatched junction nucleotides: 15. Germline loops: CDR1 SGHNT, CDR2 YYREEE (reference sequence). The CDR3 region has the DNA TGTGCCAGCACCGAGGGGGGACTAGCGGGAGCCACCCGGGAGACCCAGTACTTC. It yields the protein CASTEGGLAGATRETQYF.